This entry features one TCR beta chain sequence. From the RT-PCR reads, TCRdb called clonotypes with MiXCR, one entry per CDR3 protein. The sample records almost 700,000 distinct CDR3 sequences, 12% to 15% being singletons. The CDR3 spans 15 residues. Germline CDR1 reads DFQATT; CDR2 reads SNEGSKA (reference sequence). J gave up 4 bases and V 5 bases, and 11 bases lay outside the gene matches. The receptor was derived from a female donor in good health, serving as a healthy control. This chain links TRBV20-1 with TRBJ1-3; 7 bases are a match to TRBD1. Input material: memory CD4+ T cells from blood. CDR3 loop: CSAALTGAGGNTIYF. The CDR3 DNA sequence: TGCAGTGCTGCCCTTACAGGGGCGGGAGGAAACACCATATATTTT.